This is a list of T cell receptor beta chains from one sample in a study of T-cell memory formation after mild COVID-19. Each CDR3 protein gets one entry after TCRdb re-called the 5' RACE reads with MiXCR. The sample has approximately 290,000 distinct CDR3 sequences, about 15% seen once; the top ten hold 22%. Source material: PBMCs or a T cell subset sorted from them (not recorded which). Receptors originate from a man between 18 and 29 years old who had mild COVID-19 (a few samples of this study predate the infection). Cell type and time point are not known. The CDR3 runs from the conserved cysteine through the conserved F or W. The D gene is left open where the match is weak. Where a row states a size, it is once, few, many or the class of an expanded clone; other rows omit it.

J | size | D | V | CDR3 | DNA
TRBJ1-5 | few | - | TRBV7-9 | CASSSQAGDQPQHF | TGTGCCAGCAGCTCCCAGGCAGGGGATCAGCCCCAGCATTTT
TRBJ1-1 | few | TRBD1 | TRBV20-1 | CSAGRTGRTEAFF | TGCAGTGCGGGTCGGACAGGGCGGACTGAAGCTTTCTTT
TRBJ1-5 | - | TRBD1 | TRBV6-6 | CASSTPGQGGLVGQPQHF | TGTGCCAGCAGTACACCGGGACAGGGTGGGTTGGTCGGGCAGCCCCAGCATTTT
TRBJ1-6 | - | - | TRBV4-2 | CASSQDYVSYSPLHF | TGTGCCAGCAGCCAAGATTACGTGAGTTATTCACCCCTCCACTTT
TRBJ2-4 | - | - | TRBV20-1 | CRVPLPGVRGIQYF | TGCAGGGTCCCACTGCCGGGGGTCAGGGGCATTCAGTACTTC
TRBJ1-4 | - | TRBD1 | TRBV5-1 | CASSLGDSPTNEKLFF | TGCGCCAGCAGCCTAGGGGACAGCCCAACTAATGAAAAACTGTTTTTT
TRBJ1-2 | - | - | TRBV4-2 | CASSQAQDDRYYGYTF | TGTGCCAGCAGCCAGGCCCAGGACGACCGGTATTATGGCTACACCTTC
TRBJ1-2 | - | - | TRBV4-3 | CASSQERQARYTF | TGCGCCAGCAGCCAAGAAAGACAGGCCCGCTACACCTTC
TRBJ2-2 | few | - | TRBV4-3 | CASSQEVTKPLNTGELFF | TGCGCCAGCAGCCAAGAGGTGACGAAACCTCTAAACACCGGGGAGCTGTTTTTT
TRBJ2-4 | few | - | TRBV4-1 | CASSQEAGLAKNIQYF | TGCGCCAGCAGCCAAGAAGCAGGGCTAGCCAAAAACATTCAGTACTTC